The entry that follows covers one TCR beta chain sequence. Its target is not known. It may be a read error: a sequence one base away is much more abundant. Looked up from germline, CDR1 is KGHDR and CDR2 is SFDVKD. V lost 4 bases, J lost 7 bases, and 7 bases stayed unmatched. The CDR3 runs to 14 residues. The data belong to a study of T cells in Graves' hyperthyroidism and ophthalmopathy. As for the study in general: The authors collected peripheral blood at initial diagnosis, before any treatment.

Regions amplified from RNA transcripts were the TCR beta CDR3 regions. With the HTBI primer set, the TCR CDR3 went through a first round of RT-PCR. TCRdb re-analysed the multiplex PCR reads in MiXCR, keeping a single row per CDR3 protein. The sample lists around 450,000 distinct CDR3 sequences; roughly 14% were seen once. Findings and caveats of the study: Blood also carried most thyroid clonotypes expanded above 0.001.

This rearrangement joins TRBV24-1 to TRBJ2-5; the match to TRBD1 covers 8 bases. Specimen: blood. The clonotype was recovered from a woman between 18 and 29 years old with Graves' hyperthyroidism. The CDR3 reads CATSETGDIGTQYF. The DNA for the CDR3 is TGTGCCACCAGTGAGACAGGGGATATAGGGACCCAGTACTTC.